Listed here are 29 T cell receptor beta chains from one sample, sequenced in a study of blood T cells in healthy people across ages (dated by TCRdb to about 2015). Libraries were made using 5' RACE. Reads for this sample came from an Illumina HiSeq 2500. A second PCR of roughly 6 to 11 cycles was run with a J-beta primer mix and a sample-barcoded 5' primer. The public reads were quality trimmed at Q25 with fastp and then assembled into clones with MiXCR by TCRdb, keeping productive beta chains. Every distinct CDR3 protein forms one entry, paired with its most common genes and DNA. The sample table contains around 1.1 million distinct CDR3 sequences; only one count was recorded for under 40% of them. The ten top clones hold less than 15% of the sample. Sequenced input: blood. The origin of the receptors is a man aged 18 to 30 in good health.

The chain joins TRBV20-1 to TRBJ1-1; D is possibly TRBD1 (6 bases). Trimming cost V 5 bases and J 4 bases, with 14 bases left between them. The germline CDR1 and CDR2 sequences are DFQATT and SNEGSKA (reference sequence). This CDR3 is 13 amino acids long. CDR3 coding DNA: TGCAGTGCTCGTAGACAGGAGAGCACTGAAGCTTTCTTT. Translating gives CSARRQESTEAFF.

This rearrangement joins TRBV27 to TRBJ2-5, with a possible D match to TRBD1 (6 bases). Germline assignment: CDR1 MNHEY and CDR2 SMNVEV (reference sequence). V lost 5 bases, J lost 5 bases, and 33 bases lay in between. This CDR3 has 20 amino acids. The CDR3 DNA reads as TGTGCCAGCAGTGACATGGGGGTGGAACAGGGTAAGGGCGAAGAGGAGACCCAGTACTTC. Encoded protein: CASSDMGVEQGKGEEETQYF.

This clonotype was counted only a few times. V is TRBV20-1 and J is TRBJ2-5, with 7 bases lining up with TRBD1. CDR1 DFQATT and CDR2 SNEGSKA come from the germline V gene (reference sequence). V trimming: 6 bases; J trimming: 1 base; junction bases outside the gene matches: 8. The CDR3 loop spans 14 amino acids. The CDR3 sequence: CSAQRGGPQETQYF. The CDR3 bases are TGCAGTGCCCAGAGAGGGGGCCCCCAAGAGACCCAGTACTTC.

This clonotype was observed a handful of times. The chain recombines TRBV20-1 with TRBJ2-7; 8 bases agree with TRBD1. This CDR3 is 15 amino acids long. Trimming cost V 3 bases and J 0 bases; bases outside gene matches: 7. Germline CDR1 and CDR2: DFQATT and SNEGSKA (reference sequence). DNA for the CDR3: TGCAGTGCTAGTTCCCCGGACAGGGCCTCCTACGAGCAGTACTTC. Its protein product is CSASSPDRASYEQYF.

The J gene is TRBJ2-7, the V gene TRBV6-5; tentatively, D is TRBD1 (5 bases). CDR3 length equals 11 residues. V shed 8 bases and J shed 4 bases, with 9 bases lying between them. CDR1 and CDR2 from the germline V gene are MNHEY and SVGAGI. CDR3 loop: CASGAGYEQYF. As DNA, the CDR3 is TGTGCCAGCGGGGCAGGGTACGAGCAGTACTTC.

This clonotype was detected a few times. J is TRBJ1-4 and V is TRBV7-9; D might be TRBD1 (6 bases). Trimming took off 5 bases at V and 8 bases at J, with 15 bases between the two ends. Looked up from germline, CDR1 is SEHNR and CDR2 is FQNEAQ (reference sequence). The CDR3 sequence is 14 residues long. CDR3 sequence: CASSPTGAREKLFF. In nucleotides, the CDR3 is TGTGCCAGCAGCCCCACGGGGGCCCGCGAAAAACTGTTTTTT.

There are a few counts of this clonotype. V usage is TRBV6-1 and J usage is TRBJ2-3; 7 bases map to TRBD2. The germline V gene encodes CDR1 MNHNS and CDR2 SASEGT. The CDR3 is 17 amino acids. V dropped 4 bases and J dropped 2; count of bases not matched to a gene: 12. The CDR3 DNA follows: TGTGCCAGCAGTGCCCAAAGCCGGGGGGTCCCCACAGATACGCAGTATTTT. It codes for CASSAQSRGVPTDTQYF.

The chain recombines TRBV5-5 with TRBJ1-1; D not certain. Germline V CDR1 and CDR2: SGHKS, YYEKEE (reference sequence). There are 13 residues in the CDR3. V was shortened by 0 bases and J by 6 bases, with 9 bases between the two germline ends. CDR3: CASSLDPVAEAFF. CDR3 DNA: TGTGCCAGCAGCTTGGACCCGGTCGCTGAAGCTTTCTTT.

CDR3 region: CASSTRDSSYGYTF. CDR3 nucleotides: TGTGCCAGCAGCACGAGGGACAGTAGCTATGGCTACACCTTC. The chain uses TRBV21-1 and TRBJ1-2; the D segment call TRBD1 is taken from the table without a DNA check. TRBV21-1 is termed a pseudogene. The CDR3 has 14 residues.

This chain links TRBV4-2 with TRBJ2-1; maybe TRBD1 (5 bases). This CDR3 is 15 amino acids long. With 0 bases removed from V and 4 bases from J, the gap between germline ends came to 10 bases. Germline loops: CDR1 LGHNA, CDR2 YNFKEQ. DNA of the CDR3: TGTGCCAGCAGCCAAGAAACAGGAGTGTACAATGAGCAGTTCTTC. This encodes CASSQETGVYNEQFF.

The chain couples TRBV5-6 to TRBJ1-5; 7 bases are shared with TRBD1. Germline V gene sequence: CDR1 SGHDT, CDR2 YYEEEE. V lost 3 bases, J lost 3 bases, and 6 bases stayed unmatched. This CDR3 has 15 amino acids. For the CDR3, the DNA is TGTGCCAGCAGCTCGGGGACAGAACCCAATCAGCCCCAGCATTTT. Its translation is CASSSGTEPNQPQHF.

The chain recombines TRBV7-3 with TRBJ2-3; D not resolved. CDR1 is SGHTA, CDR2 FQGTGA, per germline. Trimming took off 2 bases at V and 4 bases at J, with 10 bases between the two ends. This CDR3 contains 14 residues. Written as DNA, the CDR3 is TGTGCCAGCAGCTTATCGTGGACCTCAGATACGCAGTATTTT. The encoded protein is CASSLSWTSDTQYF.

The chain carries TRBV5-1 and TRBJ1-6, with TRBD1 as a possible D gene (5 bases). The V gene's germline CDR1 is SGHRS and CDR2 YFSETQ. V shed 0 bases and J shed 6 bases, with 13 bases lying between them. CDR3 size: 16 residues. DNA for the CDR3: TGCGCCAGCAGCTTGGAGAGCGGGGGATCTAATTCACCCCTCCACTTT. Its translation is CASSLESGGSNSPLHF.

This clonotype occurred a few times. The V gene is TRBV20-1, the J gene TRBJ2-1; perhaps TRBD1 as D (5 bases). Per the germline V gene, CDR1 is DFQATT and CDR2 is SNEGSKA (reference sequence). This CDR3 region has 18 residues. The germline V and J ends were trimmed by 0 bases and 0 bases, with 18 bases remaining between them. CDR3 in amino acids: CSARDNNPRVNSYNEQFF. The CDR3 coding sequence is TGCAGTGCTAGAGATAATAATCCCAGGGTTAACTCCTACAATGAGCAGTTCTTC.

The chain is built from TRBV9 and TRBJ1-2; D remains ambiguous. The V and J ends lost 0 bases and 5 bases respectively, with 17 bases between them. The CDR3 totals 16 residues. Germline CDR1 SGDLS, CDR2 YYNGEE. The CDR3 DNA reads as TGTGCCAGCAGCGTAGCAGGCGACGACACCTATTATGGCTACACCTTC. It specifies CASSVAGDDTYYGYTF.

The J gene is TRBJ1-2, the V gene TRBV4-3; D possibly corresponds to TRBD1 (6 bases). CDR3 length: 14 residues. Germline V gene lookup returns CDR1 LGHNA and CDR2 YSLEER. Trimming removed 1 base from V and 5 bases from J, with 11 bases in between. CDR3 bases: TGCGCCAGCAGCCAAGGAACAGGGAAGTATGGCTACACCTTC. Its protein is CASSQGTGKYGYTF.

This clonotype was observed a handful of times. The rearrangement uses TRBV6-2 or TRBV6-3 and TRBJ1-1, with TRBD1 identical over 8 bases. With 8 bases clipped from V and 0 bases from J, the junction kept 5 bases outside the gene matches. The CDR3 has 14 amino acids. CDR1 and CDR2 (germline): MNHEY, SVGEGT. The CDR3 nucleotides are TGTGCCAGCGGACAGGGACCCATGAACACTGAAGCTTTCTTT. It translates to CASGQGPMNTEAFF.

The CDR3 sequence: CASSFGSGQGYEQYF. The CDR3 nucleotides are TGTGCCAGCAGCTTCGGGAGTGGACAGGGCTACGAGCAGTACTTC. V is TRBV5-6 and J is TRBJ2-7; 8 bases match TRBD1. V lost 2 bases, J lost 3 bases, and 7 bases stayed unmatched. Germline V lookup: CDR1 SGHDT, CDR2 YYEEEE. The CDR3 is 15 amino acids.

The chain employs TRBV4-3 and TRBJ2-2, with D unresolved. CDR3 length: 15 amino acids. Trimming removed 0 bases from V and 3 bases from J, with 8 bases in between. Germline CDR1 and CDR2: LGHNA and YSLEER. CDR3 loop: CASSQDLLYTGELFF. The CDR3 DNA reads as TGCGCCAGCAGCCAAGACCTACTCTACACCGGGGAGCTGTTTTTT.

The chain employs TRBV7-2 and TRBJ2-5; no firm D call. Trimming cost V 5 bases and J 2 bases, with 12 bases left between them. Germline lookup yields CDR1 SGHTA and CDR2 FQGNSA. There are 14 residues in the CDR3. In DNA form, the CDR3 reads TGTGCCAGCAGCATAGTGTCCGAACAAGAGACCCAGTACTTC. This translates into CASSIVSEQETQYF.

The gene calls are TRBV5-1 and TRBJ2-1; 9 bases line up with TRBD2. V shed 0 bases, J shed 7 bases, and the junction held 5 bases outside the gene matches. The germline V gene has CDR1 SGHRS and CDR2 YFSETQ. This CDR3 spans 15 amino acids. Here the CDR3 reads CASSLALAGMNEQFF. CDR3 nucleotides: TGCGCCAGCAGCTTGGCCCTAGCGGGGATGAATGAGCAGTTCTTC.

This chain uses TRBV6-5 with TRBJ2-7; TRBD2 matches at 13 bases. Germline V gene data show CDR1 as MNHEY and CDR2 as SVGAGI. J was trimmed by 1 base and V by 5 bases; bases with no gene match: 2. The length of the CDR3 is 15 residues. The CDR3 DNA reads TGTGCCAGCAGTCGACTAGCGGGGGGTTCCTACGAGCAGTACTTC. It encodes CASSRLAGGSYEQYF.

This clonotype came up a few times. This chain links TRBV6-5 with TRBJ1-2; possible D gene TRBD1, 6 bases. V gave up 8 bases and J gave up 2 bases, with 12 bases separating them. Germline V lookup: CDR1 MNHEY, CDR2 SVGAGI. This CDR3 contains 13 residues. CDR3 nucleotides: TGTGCCAGCTGCCCGAGGGGGAACTATGGCTACACCTTC. Translating it yields CASCPRGNYGYTF.

V usage is TRBV5-6 and J usage is TRBJ1-2, with D unclear. Germline values: CDR1 SGHDT, CDR2 YYEEEE. The V gene lost 0 bases and the J gene lost 4 bases, with 13 bases spanning the gap. The CDR3 covers 15 residues. CDR3 sequence: CASSLVAAGTYGYTF. CDR3 coding DNA: TGTGCCAGCAGCTTGGTTGCTGCAGGAACCTATGGCTACACCTTC. The full variable domain, in which reference TRBV5-6 and TRBJ1-2 provide the parts outside the CDR3, is DAGVTQSPTHLIKTRGQQVTLRCSPKSGHDTVSWYQQALGQGPQFIFQYYEEEERQRGNFPDRFSGHQFPNYSSELNVNALLLGDSALYLCASSLVAAGTYGYTFGSGTRLTVV.

The rearrangement joins TRBV7-2 to TRBJ2-4; either TRBD1 or TRBD2 may supply D (5 bases each). This CDR3 has 16 amino acids. V shed 4 bases and J shed 6 bases, with 19 bases lying between them. Germline V gives CDR1 SGHTA, CDR2 FQGNSA. This CDR3 is CASSSSPPGSGNIQYF. DNA of the CDR3: TGTGCCAGCAGCTCATCTCCCCCAGGGAGTGGAAACATTCAGTACTTC. The full variable domain, completed using reference TRBV7-2 and TRBJ2-4, is GAGVSQSPSNKVTEKGKDVELRCDPISGHTALYWYRQSLGQGLEFLIYFQGNSAPDKSGLPSDRFSAERTGGSVSTLTIQRTQQEDSAVYLCASSSSPPGSGNIQYFGAGTRLSVL.

With respect to this clonotype: Without the conserved terminal phenylalanine or tryptophan, this CDR3 likely stems from a read error. This chain links TRBV6-2 or TRBV6-3 with TRBJ2-1; D is possibly TRBD1 or TRBD2 (5 bases each). V was cut by 2 bases and J by 7 bases, with 9 bases left in between. This CDR3 is 13 amino acids long. Germline assignment: CDR1 MNHEY and CDR2 SVGEGT. The CDR3 loop is CASSYGGWNEQFL. CDR3 bases: TGTGCCAGCAGTTACGGGGGATGGAATGAGCAGTTCTTA.

This sequence joins TRBV30 and TRBJ2-1; D is perhaps TRBD2 (5 bases). The CDR3 loop spans 13 amino acids. V was cut by 8 bases and J by 1 base, with 12 bases left in between. CDR1 is GTSNPN and CDR2 is SVGIG in the germline V gene (reference sequence). The CDR3 DNA follows: TGTGCCCGGGGTGAGGGATCCTACAATGAGCAGTTCTTC. Translating it yields CARGEGSYNEQFF.

This clonotype was recorded a few times. This chain connects TRBV7-2 to TRBJ1-2, with D uncertain. The CDR3 sequence is 14 residues long. Germline lookup yields CDR1 SGHTA and CDR2 FQGNSA. Trimming took 2 bases from V and 4 from J, leaving 11 bases between them. Here the CDR3 reads CASSLNPASYGYTF. The CDR3 DNA reads TGTGCCAGCAGCTTAAATCCGGCCAGCTATGGCTACACCTTC.

A few counts support this clonotype. The rearrangement joins TRBV3-1 to TRBJ2-1, with a possible D match to TRBD2 (6 bases). V was shortened by 0 bases and J by 12 bases, with 15 bases between the two germline ends. Germline values: CDR1 LGHDT, CDR2 YNNKEL (reference sequence). CDR3 length: 14 residues. CDR3 in DNA: TGTGCCAGCAGCCAAGATTTGGTGGGGGGTATGCAGTTCTTC. This codes for CASSQDLVGGMQFF.